This T cell receptor beta chain comes out of a study of cytomegalovirus exposure and HLA in healthy donors. Study-level points and caveats: A later analysis found common viral pathogens apparently linked to several of the most significant clusters. Donor immune exposure was known only as CMV serostatus.

The germline gives CDR1 SEHNR, CDR2 FQNEAQ (reference sequence). This CDR3 is 16 amino acids long. In the PCR, 60 Vbeta and 13 Jbeta primers were used. The table came from immunoSEQ multiplex PCR; TCRdb's copy has only in-frame clones and leaves some out. Among about 96,000 clones listed, 65% to 85% were seen once. Notes on this clone: The antigen remains undetermined. One end of the junction is discordant with germline, which a read error may explain.

The chain carries TRBV7-9 and TRBJ2-7; TRBD2 might be the D (6 bases). The TCR comes from a woman in her sixties or seventies in good health and CMV-seropositive. The material sequenced was PBMCs. DNA for the CDR3: TGTTCCAGCAGCTTAGGCGGGGTGGGCAGGGAAAGCAAGCAGTACTTC. Amino acid sequence: CSSSLGGVGRESKQYF.